Following are 27 T cell receptor beta chains from one sample sequenced in a study of T cell responses to AZD1222 COVID-19 vaccine. The method was immunoSEQ multiplex PCR; TCRdb's version includes in-frame clones alone and lacks a portion of them. The sample contains 180,000 or so clones, 80% to 95% of which appear only once. The sample was peripheral blood, taken 28 days after the second AZD1222 dose. The receptors come from an adult who received the AZD1222 COVID-19 vaccine.

The chain uses TRBV19 and TRBJ1-2; 8 bases fit TRBD1. CDR1 and CDR2 (germline): LNHDA, SQIVND (reference sequence). The length of the CDR3 is 14 residues. The ends lost 6 bases at V and 6 bases at J; junction bases unmatched: 9. In nucleotides, the CDR3 is TGTGCCAGTAGCCCACTCCAGGGGGCGGATGGCTACACCTTC. Translating it yields CASSPLQGADGYTF.

This clone was picked up one time. The V call is TRBV5-6, the J call TRBJ1-2, with 7 bases fitting TRBD1. The trim removed 5 bases at V and 0 bases at J, leaving 4 bases unmatched. The CDR3 has 14 amino acids. CDR1 is SGHDT, CDR2 YYEEEE, per germline. The CDR3 nucleotides read TGTGCCAGCAGGCGACAGGGCACTAACTATGGCTACACCTTC. Its translation: CASRRQGTNYGYTF. Using reference TRBV5-6 and TRBJ1-2 for the parts outside the CDR3, the full variable domain is DAGVTQSPTHLIKTRGQQVTLRCSPKSGHDTVSWYQQALGQGPQFIFQYYEEEERQRGNFPDRFSGHQFPNYSSELNVNALLLGDSALYLCASRRQGTNYGYTFGSGTRLTVV.

This chain connects TRBV28 to TRBJ1-1; maybe TRBD1 (5 bases). The CDR3 runs to 15 residues. From germline, CDR1 is MDHEN and CDR2 SYDVKM. V lost 6 bases, J lost 0 bases, and 14 bases lay in between. As DNA, the CDR3 is TGTGCCAGCAGCCCATACGGGGCCATGAACACTGAAGCTTTCTTT. Its translation is CASSPYGAMNTEAFF. The complete variable domain, with remaining parts taken from reference TRBV28 and TRBJ1-1, reads DVKVTQSSRYLVKRTGEKVFLECVQDMDHENMFWYRQDPGLGLRLIYFSYDVKMKEKGDIPEGYSVSREKKERFSLILESASTNQTSMYLCASSPYGAMNTEAFFGQGTRLTVV.

The chain couples TRBV7-9 to TRBJ1-1; D uncertain. Germline CDR1 reads SEHNR; CDR2 reads FQNEAQ (reference sequence). Trimming removed 10 bases from V and 0 bases from J, with 18 bases in between. The CDR3 runs to 15 residues. The CDR3 DNA is TGTGCCACCCTCCGGACCAGCACCATGAACACTGAAGCTTTCTTT. This codes for CATLRTSTMNTEAFF.

The rearrangement uses TRBV28 and TRBJ2-2, with 8 nucleotides matching TRBD1. The CDR3 loop spans 14 amino acids. V shed 10 bases, J shed 4 bases, and the junction held 8 bases outside the gene matches. The germline V gene has CDR1 MDHEN and CDR2 SYDVKM. The CDR3 is CATAGTGITGELFF. The CDR3 DNA is TGTGCCACCGCCGGGACAGGAATCACCGGGGAGCTGTTTTTT.

The chain combines TRBV3-1 (or the pseudogene TRBV3-2) with TRBJ2-1; 7 bases are shared with TRBD2. CDR1 and CDR2 from the germline V gene are LGHDT and YNNKEL (reference sequence). The CDR3 covers 17 residues. J was trimmed by 1 base and V by 1 base; bases with no gene match: 7. The CDR3 region has the DNA TGTGCCAGCAGCCAAGCGGGTTCGGGGGGTTCCTACAATGAGCAGTTCTTC. This codes for CASSQAGSGGSYNEQFF.

This sequence joins TRBV10-2 and TRBJ2-7; TRBD1 aligns across 8 bases. Looked up from germline, CDR1 is WSHSY and CDR2 is SAAADI. The V and J ends lost 8 bases and 2 bases, in that order; junction bases with no gene match: 8. The CDR3 covers 14 residues. CDR3: CASDFEGQAYEQYF. CDR3 nucleotides: TGCGCCAGCGACTTCGAGGGACAGGCCTACGAGCAGTACTTC.

The genes are TRBV7-6 and TRBJ2-2; 9 positions agree with TRBD2. Germline-derived CDR1 and CDR2 are SGHVS and FNYEAQ. The J segment lost 2 bases and the V segment lost 3 bases, leaving 4 bases of the junction unmatched. The CDR3 sequence is 16 residues long. CDR3 protein: CASSFKTSGNTGELFF. The DNA of the CDR3 is TGTGCCAGCAGCTTTAAGACTAGCGGCAACACCGGGGAGCTGTTTTTT.

The chain has TRBV18 and TRBJ2-1, with D tentatively TRBD2 (5 bases). Trimming shortened V by 3 bases and J by 9 bases, and 15 bases separated the two germline ends. Germline-derived CDR1 and CDR2 are KGHSH and LQKENI. The CDR3 spans 14 residues. The CDR3 reads CASSPLDSSGEQFF. The CDR3 coding sequence is TGTGCCAGCTCACCTCTGGACTCCAGTGGTGAGCAGTTCTTC.

This chain joins TRBV7-9 and TRBJ2-2, with D perhaps matching TRBD2 (6 bases). V was trimmed by 7 bases and J by 3 bases, leaving 12 bases between them. CDR1 is SEHNR, CDR2 FQNEAQ, per germline (reference sequence). This CDR3 region has 14 residues. The CDR3 sequence is CASTSGLYTGELFF. For the CDR3, the DNA is TGTGCCAGCACCTCGGGACTCTACACCGGGGAGCTGTTTTTT.

The chain joins TRBV6-2 or TRBV6-3 to TRBJ2-1; TRBD2 matches at 10 bases. CDR1 MNHEY and CDR2 SVGEGT come from the germline V gene. The trim removed 5 bases at V and 6 bases at J, leaving 4 bases unmatched. This CDR3 is 14 amino acids long. The CDR3 here is CASSNPSGSNEQFF. DNA for the CDR3: TGTGCCAGCAGTAATCCTAGCGGGAGCAATGAGCAGTTCTTC.

CDR3 region: CASSLSHNSPLHF. In DNA form, the CDR3 reads TGTGCCAGCAGTTTATCGCATAATTCACCCCTCCACTTT. The chain links TRBV27 to TRBJ1-6; D ambiguous. This CDR3 comprises 13 residues. Trimming pared 0 bases from V and 5 bases from J, leaving 2 bases between. Germline CDR1 is MNHEY and CDR2 is SMNVEV (reference sequence).

The CDR3 here is CASSLGQGMEQYF. CDR3 DNA: TGTGCCAGCAGTTTGGGACAGGGAATGGAGCAGTACTTC. The chain combines TRBV27 with TRBJ2-7; 9 nucleotides match TRBD1. The CDR3 contains 13 residues. After removal of 3 bases from V and 7 bases from J, the junction contained 4 bases not matched to a gene. Germline V gene sequence: CDR1 MNHEY, CDR2 SMNVEV (reference sequence).

The chain is built from TRBV18 and TRBJ2-1; tentative D call: TRBD2 (6 bases). The CDR3 covers 15 residues. V shed 4 bases and J shed 4 bases, with 14 bases lying between them. Germline V gives CDR1 KGHSH, CDR2 LQKENI. CDR3 amino acids: CASSQGLEGYNEQFF. The CDR3 DNA reads as TGTGCCAGCTCACAGGGATTGGAGGGGTACAATGAGCAGTTCTTC. Full variable domain (rest looked up from reference TRBV18 and TRBJ2-1): NAGVMQNPRHLVRRRGQEARLRCSPMKGHSHVYWYRQLPEEGLKFMVYLQKENIIDESGMPKERFSAEFPKEGPSILRIQQVVRGDSAAYFCASSQGLEGYNEQFFGPGTRLTVL.

This clone appeared a few times. This chain connects TRBV7-3 to TRBJ2-1; D gene uncertain. Trimming removed 7 bases from V and 4 bases from J, with 17 bases in between. Germline V gene data show CDR1 as SGHTA and CDR2 as FQGTGA. This CDR3 is built from 15 residues. The CDR3, as DNA: TGTGCCAGCACCCCAACGCTCGGTTTTTACAATGAGCAGTTCTTC. Translated, it gives CASTPTLGFYNEQFF.

The chain has TRBV10-3 and TRBJ1-4; D is uncertain. CDR1 is ENHRY and CDR2 is SYGVKD in the germline V gene. This CDR3 comprises 12 residues. V lost 4 bases to trimming and J lost 6 bases, with 6 bases between them. The CDR3 DNA sequence: TGTGCCATCAGTGGCGAGCATGAAAAACTGTTTTTT. Its protein product is CAISGEHEKLFF.

The chain couples TRBV7-3 to TRBJ2-3, with D unclear. This CDR3 has 12 amino acids. V gave up 6 bases and J gave up 0 bases, with 4 bases separating them. The germline V gene encodes CDR1 SGHTA and CDR2 FQGTGA. Here the CDR3 DNA reads TGTGCCAGCAGTATGAGCACAGATACGCAGTATTTT. Protein: CASSMSTDTQYF.

The rearrangement joins TRBV6-5 to TRBJ1-1; no definite D call. V was shortened by 6 bases and J by 4 bases, with 12 bases between the two germline ends. The CDR3 length is 13 residues. CDR1 is MNHEY and CDR2 is SVGAGI in the germline V gene. The CDR3 sequence is CASSAGWVTEAFF. CDR3 nucleotides: TGTGCCAGCAGCGCTGGGTGGGTCACTGAAGCTTTCTTT.

The CDR3 spells CASSLGDGDYGYTF. The DNA for the CDR3 is TGTGCCAGCAGCTTAGGGGATGGTGACTATGGCTACACCTTC. The rearrangement links TRBV7-9 to TRBJ1-2; D uncertain. The V end lost 1 base, the J end lost 3 bases, and 9 bases lay between the germline ends. The length of the CDR3 is 14 residues. Germline V lookup: CDR1 SEHNR, CDR2 FQNEAQ (reference sequence).

The chain carries TRBV7-3 and TRBJ2-1; 10 bases are shared with TRBD1. Per the germline V gene, CDR1 is SGHTA and CDR2 is FQGTGA. With V trimmed by 3 bases and J by 10 bases, 3 bases remained unmatched. CDR3 length: 13 amino acids. The CDR3 coding sequence is TGTGCCAGCAGCTTTGGGACAGGGGACGAGCAGTTCTTC. This sequence encodes CASSFGTGDEQFF.

This sequence joins TRBV27 and TRBJ1-4, with TRBD1 matching over 7 bases. The length of the CDR3 is 14 residues. Germline V lookup: CDR1 MNHEY, CDR2 SMNVEV (reference sequence). Germline trimming cut 3 bases from V and 8 bases from J; bases unmatched to any gene: 6. The CDR3 DNA follows: TGTGCCAGCAGTTTTTTCAGGGGGAACGAAAAACTGTTTTTT. It translates to CASSFFRGNEKLFF.

A single count supports this clone. J is TRBJ2-1 and V is TRBV5-1, with TRBD1 matching 9 bases. The V segment lost 4 bases and the J segment 5 bases; nucleotides outside the gene matches: 16. The CDR3 has 18 residues. Germline-derived CDR1 and CDR2 are SGHRS and YFSETQ. CDR3 sequence (DNA): TGCGCCAGCAGCCCCTTTTATACCGGGACAGGGAGGCACAATGAGCAGTTCTTC. This translates into CASSPFYTGTGRHNEQFF.

The chain has TRBV6-5 and TRBJ1-2; the match to TRBD1 covers 7 bases. The CDR3 sequence is 14 residues long. CDR1 and CDR2 (germline): MNHEY, SVGAGI. J lost 6 bases, V lost 6 bases, and 10 bases had no gene match. CDR3 bases: TGTGCCAGCAGAACCCCAGGGGGTAGTGATGGCTACACCTTC. Translation gives CASRTPGGSDGYTF.

The chain uses TRBV5-1 and TRBJ2-2; TRBD1 aligns across 9 bases. CDR3 length: 15 amino acids. Looked up from germline, CDR1 is SGHRS and CDR2 is YFSETQ. V shed 4 bases and J 3 bases; nucleotides not matched to a gene: 4. The CDR3 here is CASSPWTGDTGELFF. Here the CDR3 DNA reads TGCGCCAGCAGCCCATGGACAGGGGACACCGGGGAGCTGTTTTTT.

The CDR3 here is CASSKGAYEQFF. In DNA, the CDR3 is TGTGCCAGCTCTAAGGGGGCCTATGAGCAGTTCTTC. This chain connects TRBV18 to TRBJ2-1; TRBD1 matches at 7 bases. After removal of 6 bases from V and 8 bases from J, the junction contained 4 bases not matched to a gene. The CDR3 is 12 residues long. Germline V lookup: CDR1 KGHSH, CDR2 LQKENI.

The V and J genes are TRBV29-1 and TRBJ1-2; D gene ambiguous. The CDR3 sequence is 11 residues long. The V and J ends lost 4 bases and 7 bases respectively, with 10 bases between them. Per germline, CDR1 SQVTM and CDR2 ANQGSEA. CDR3 sequence: CSVVSSGGYTF. CDR3 coding DNA: TGCAGCGTTGTCAGTTCTGGTGGCTACACCTTC.

The chain is built from TRBV6-6 and TRBJ1-2, with 9 bases identical to TRBD1. The V gene's germline CDR1 is MNHNY and CDR2 SVGAGI (reference sequence). The CDR3 extends over 15 amino acids. The V and J ends lost 3 bases and 4 bases, in that order; junction bases with no gene match: 6. This CDR3 is CASSYSTGGLYGYTF. The CDR3 DNA follows: TGTGCCAGCAGTTATTCGACAGGGGGTCTCTATGGCTACACCTTC.